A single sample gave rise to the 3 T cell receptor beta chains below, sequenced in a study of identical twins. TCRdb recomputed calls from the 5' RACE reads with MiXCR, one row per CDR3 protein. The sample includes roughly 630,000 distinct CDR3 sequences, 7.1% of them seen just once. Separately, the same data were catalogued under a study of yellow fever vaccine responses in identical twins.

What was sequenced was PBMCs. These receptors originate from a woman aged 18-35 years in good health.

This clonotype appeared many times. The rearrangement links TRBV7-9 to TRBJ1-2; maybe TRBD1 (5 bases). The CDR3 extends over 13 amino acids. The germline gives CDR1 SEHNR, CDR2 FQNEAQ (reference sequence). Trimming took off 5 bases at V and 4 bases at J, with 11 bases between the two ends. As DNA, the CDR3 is TGTGCCAGCAGCCCGAGGGGATTCTATGGCTACACCTTC. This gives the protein CASSPRGFYGYTF.

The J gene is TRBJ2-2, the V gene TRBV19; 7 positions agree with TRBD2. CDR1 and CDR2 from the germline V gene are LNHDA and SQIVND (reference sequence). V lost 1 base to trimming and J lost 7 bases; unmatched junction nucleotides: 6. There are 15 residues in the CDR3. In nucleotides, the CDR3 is TGTGCCAGTAGTATAGTCGCGGGAGAAGTCGGGGAGCTGTTTTTT. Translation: CASSIVAGEVGELFF.

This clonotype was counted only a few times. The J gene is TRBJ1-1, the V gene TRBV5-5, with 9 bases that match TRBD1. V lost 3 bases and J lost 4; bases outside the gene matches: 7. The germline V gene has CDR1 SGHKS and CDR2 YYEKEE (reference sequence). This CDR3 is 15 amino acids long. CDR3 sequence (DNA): TGTGCCAGCAGCTCATCACAGGGGGCGGGCACTGAAGCTTTCTTT. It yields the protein CASSSSQGAGTEAFF.